This T cell receptor beta chain was obtained from a study of cytomegalovirus exposure and HLA in healthy donors. Study observations and caveats: Altogether, 150 or so TCR beta chains were recorded as cytomegalovirus-associated. Further analysis was carried out later, and it showed several of the most significant clusters appearing linked to common viral pathogens. V- and J-gene trimming in TCR beta was tied to a missense DCLRE1C variant by an analysis performed later. For presence/absence analyses, sequencing depth was assumed to be roughly uniform across donors.

As for this clone: Its antigen remains unidentified.

With 60 Vbeta and 13 Jbeta primers, the PCR was carried out. Repertoires were generated with immunoSEQ multiplex PCR, while TCRdb's copy carries only in-frame clones and drops some. The sample records roughly 70,000 clones, 74% being singletons. The sequenced sample consisted of PBMCs. This clonotype originated in a human donor in good health.

The CDR3 sequence: CASSFTGESGELFF. The CDR3 nucleotides read TGCGCCAGCAGCTTTACAGGGGAATCCGGGGAGCTGTTTTTT. The chain carries TRBV5-1 and TRBJ2-2, with 7 bases identical to TRBD1. CDR1 SGHRS and CDR2 YFSETQ come from the germline V gene. The CDR3 loop spans 14 amino acids. The V segment lost 2 bases and the J segment 6 bases; nucleotides outside the gene matches: 4.